What follows is one T cell receptor (beta chain) and its context. TCRdb fed the 5' RACE reads into MiXCR, producing one record per CDR3 protein. This table has about 410,000 distinct CDR3 sequences, more than 15% appearing once. The record originates from a study of T-cell memory formation after mild COVID-19. The V gene end was trimmed by 4 bases and the J gene end by 6 bases; junction bases not matched to a gene: 7. This CDR3 is 16 amino acids long. CDR1 is SGDLS, CDR2 YYNGEE, per germline. The chain couples TRBV9 to TRBJ2-5, with TRBD2 matching over 15 bases. This sequence originates from a man between 18 and 35 years old who had mild COVID-19 (a few samples of this study predate the infection). Cell type and time point are not known. What was sequenced was PBMCs or a T cell subset sorted from them (not recorded which). CDR3 sequence (DNA): TGTGCCAGCAGCCCCTGGACTAGCGGGGGGGGGAAGACCCAGTACTTC. Residues: CASSPWTSGGGKTQYF.